Below are 10 T cell receptor beta chains sequenced from a single sample in a study of cytomegalovirus exposure and HLA in healthy donors. This PCR relied on a set of 60 Vbeta primers and 13 Jbeta primers. Repertoires were generated with immunoSEQ multiplex PCR, while TCRdb's copy carries only in-frame clones and drops some. The table has approximately 93,000 clones, around 73% seen once; the top ten hold roughly 3%. The sequenced sample was PBMCs. Source of these receptors: a woman aged 40 to 55 in good health and CMV-seronegative.

The V and J genes are TRBV10-3 and TRBJ1-1; 8 bases are a match to TRBD1. J was trimmed by 6 bases and V by 0 bases; bases with no gene match: 6. Germline CDR1 and CDR2: ENHRY and SYGVKD. The CDR3 totals 15 residues. In DNA, the CDR3 is TGTGCCATCAGTGAGTCAGCCAGGGGGCAAGCTGAAGCTTTCTTT. Translated: CAISESARGQAEAFF.

The J gene is TRBJ1-4, the V gene TRBV5-8; the D gene is possibly TRBD1 (5 bases). Germline V lookup: CDR1 SGHTS, CDR2 YDEGEE. This CDR3 is built from 15 residues. The ends were cut back, 5 bases at V and 8 bases at J, with 19 bases in the middle. Here the CDR3 reads CASSPQNDRSEKLFF. CDR3 nucleotides: TGTGCCAGCAGTCCCCAGAATGACAGATCCGAAAAACTGTTTTTT.

The chain employs TRBV6-1 and TRBJ1-6, with TRBD1 as a possible D gene (5 bases). Germline values: CDR1 MNHNS, CDR2 SASEGT. The CDR3 length is 13 residues. Trimming cost V 4 bases and J 5 bases, with 6 bases left between them. The CDR3 reads CASSVGDNSPLHF. CDR3 coding DNA: TGTGCCAGCAGTGTAGGGGATAATTCACCCCTCCACTTT.

V gene TRBV19 combines with J gene TRBJ1-5; TRBD1 matches 10 bases. With 4 bases clipped from V and 10 bases from J, the junction kept 7 bases outside the gene matches. CDR1 is LNHDA, CDR2 SQIVND, per germline (reference sequence). The CDR3 is made up of 14 amino acids. The chain's CDR3 is CASSTSGQGCPQHF. In DNA form, the CDR3 reads TGTGCCAGTAGTACGTCGGGACAGGGGTGCCCCCAGCATTTT.

This chain connects TRBV27 to TRBJ1-5; 9 bases fit TRBD1. This CDR3 is built from 15 residues. V lost 6 bases, J lost 6 bases, and 9 bases stayed unmatched. CDR1 and CDR2 (germline): MNHEY, SMNVEV (reference sequence). The CDR3 bases are TGTGCCAGCAGCCTAGCGACAGGGGGTATTCAGCCCCAGCATTTT. This encodes CASSLATGGIQPQHF.

This clone came up a few times. V gene TRBV29-1 combines with J gene TRBJ2-1; maybe TRBD2 (5 bases). V was shortened by 3 bases and J by 2 bases, with 11 bases between the two germline ends. This CDR3 region has 14 residues. Germline V gives CDR1 SQVTM, CDR2 ANQGSEA. CDR3 nucleotide sequence: TGCAGCGTTGATATCAGCGGCACCTACAATGAGCAGTTCTTC. Protein sequence: CSVDISGTYNEQFF.

The chain uses TRBV6-1 and TRBJ2-7; weak D call: TRBD2 (6 bases). The length of the CDR3 is 12 residues. Germline V lookup: CDR1 MNHNS, CDR2 SASEGT. The V end was cut by 6 bases, the J end by 3 bases, with 9 bases between. The CDR3 region is CASRSGVYEQYF. The CDR3, as DNA: TGTGCCAGCAGATCGGGAGTCTACGAGCAGTACTTC.

The sample holds one count of this clone. The chain recombines TRBV7-9 with TRBJ2-5, with 9 bases lining up with TRBD1. Trimming cost V 6 bases and J 3 bases; bases outside gene matches: 5. The CDR3 covers 14 residues. Germline CDR1 SEHNR, CDR2 FQNEAQ (reference sequence). The CDR3 DNA is TGTGCCAGCAGGGGGACAGGGTCTAAAGAGACCCAGTACTTC. The encoded protein is CASRGTGSKETQYF.

The chain combines TRBV30 with TRBJ2-7, with D perhaps TRBD2 (5 bases). Germline CDR1 GTSNPN, CDR2 SVGIG (reference sequence). V was cut by 5 bases and J by 5 bases, with 16 bases left in between. CDR3 size: 13 residues. The CDR3 bases are TGTGCCTGGTCTGGGCTAGCATTGGACGAGCAGTACTTC. It is translated as CAWSGLALDEQYF.

The gene calls are TRBV29-1 and TRBJ1-2; D is possibly TRBD1 (6 bases). From germline, CDR1 is SQVTM and CDR2 ANQGSEA. V lost 8 bases and J lost 8, with 18 bases in between. The CDR3 spans 12 residues. CDR3 bases: TGCAGCTCCGCGGCAGGGGCGTTAGGCTACACCTTC. Residues: CSSAAGALGYTF. Filled out from reference TRBV29-1 and TRBJ1-2, the complete variable domain reads SAVISQKPSRDICQRGTSLTIQCQVDSQVTMMFWYRQQPGQSLTLIATANQGSEATYESGFVIDKFPISRPNLTFSTLTVSNMSPEDSSIYLCSSAAGALGYTFGSGTRLTVV.